The TCR beta chain under discussion was sequenced for a study of vaccination effects on CD4 cells after COVID-19. TCRdb's copy holds only in-frame clones and misses some; the assay was immunoSEQ multiplex PCR. The data contain about 41,000 clones, more than 60% of them singletons. Trimming pared 1 base from V and 4 bases from J, leaving 7 bases between. Germline V CDR1 and CDR2: LGHDT, YNNKEL (reference sequence). The CDR3 consists of 13 residues. Viral peptide pool expansion of antigen-specific CD4+ T cells preceded sequencing in the ViraFEST assay. With roughly nine days of culture completed, CD4+ T cells were isolated. Recipients of the vaccine had no prior SARS-CoV-2 infection and negative nucleocapsid antibodies. Fresh IL-2-containing medium replaced half the medium on days 3 and 7. Study-level points and caveats: There was only 1 of 255 vaccine-induced clones in healthy vaccinees that cross-reacted with common cold coronaviruses. By a late point after vaccination, infection- and vaccine-induced clones had shrunk markedly through clonal contraction.

Notes on this clone: Its antigen is not known.

The starting material was CD4+ T cells from PBMCs cultured with HCoV-OC43 spike peptides, obtained before COVID-19 vaccination. Subset meaning: HCoV-OC43 spike overlapping peptide pool stimulation. V gene TRBV3-1 (or the pseudogene TRBV3-2) combines with J gene TRBJ1-1; D is possibly TRBD1 (6 bases). This sequence was found in a human donor who received a COVID-19 vaccine. CDR3 bases: TGTGCCAGCAGCCAAGCGGGGGCCACTGAAGCTTTCTTT. It is translated as CASSQAGATEAFF.